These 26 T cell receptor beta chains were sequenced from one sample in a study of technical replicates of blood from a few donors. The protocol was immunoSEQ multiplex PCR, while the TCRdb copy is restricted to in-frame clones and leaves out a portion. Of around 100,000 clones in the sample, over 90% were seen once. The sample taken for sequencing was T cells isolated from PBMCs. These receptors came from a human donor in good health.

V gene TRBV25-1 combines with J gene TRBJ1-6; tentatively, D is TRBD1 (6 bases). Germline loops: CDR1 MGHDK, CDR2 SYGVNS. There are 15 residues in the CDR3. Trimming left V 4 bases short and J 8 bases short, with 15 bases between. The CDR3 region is CASSARGTGYSPLHF. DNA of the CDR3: TGTGCCAGCAGTGCCAGGGGTACGGGGTATTCACCCCTCCACTTT.

The chain's CDR3 is CASRTKRGGYNEQFF. In DNA, the CDR3 is TGTGCCAGCAGAACGAAGCGGGGAGGCTACAATGAGCAGTTCTTC. This chain uses TRBV6-1 with TRBJ2-1; 7 bases are a match to TRBD2. This CDR3 has 15 residues. Unmatched junction bases numbered 8, after V lost 6 bases and J lost 3 bases. Germline V gene sequence: CDR1 MNHNS, CDR2 SASEGT.

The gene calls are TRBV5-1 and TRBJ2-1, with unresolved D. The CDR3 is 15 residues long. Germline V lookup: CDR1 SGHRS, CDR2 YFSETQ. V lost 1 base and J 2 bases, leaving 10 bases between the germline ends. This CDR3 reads CASSLSLDPYNEQFF. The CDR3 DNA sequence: TGCGCCAGCAGCTTGAGCCTAGACCCCTACAATGAGCAGTTCTTC. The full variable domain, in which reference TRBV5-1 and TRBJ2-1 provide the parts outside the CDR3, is KAGVTQTPRYLIKTRGQQVTLSCSPISGHRSVSWYQQTPGQGLQFLFEYFSETQRNKGNFPGRFSGRQFSNSRSEMNVSTLELGDSALYLCASSLSLDPYNEQFFGPGTRLTVL.

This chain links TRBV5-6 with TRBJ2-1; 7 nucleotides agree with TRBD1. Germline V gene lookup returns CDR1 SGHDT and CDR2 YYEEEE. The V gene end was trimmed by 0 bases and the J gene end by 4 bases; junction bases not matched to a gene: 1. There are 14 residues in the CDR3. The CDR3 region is CASSLEGQYNEQFF. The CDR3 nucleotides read TGTGCCAGCAGCTTGGAGGGACAGTACAATGAGCAGTTCTTC.

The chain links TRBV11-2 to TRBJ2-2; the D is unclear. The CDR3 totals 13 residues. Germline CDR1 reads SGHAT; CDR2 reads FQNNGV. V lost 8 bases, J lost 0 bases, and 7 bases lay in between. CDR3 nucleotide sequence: TGTGCCAGCTATGCAGCGAACACCGGGGAGCTGTTTTTT. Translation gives CASYAANTGELFF.

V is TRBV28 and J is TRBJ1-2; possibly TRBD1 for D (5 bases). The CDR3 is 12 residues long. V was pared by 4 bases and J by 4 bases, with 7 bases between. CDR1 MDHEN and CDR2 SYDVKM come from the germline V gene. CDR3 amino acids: CASSSQGYGYTF. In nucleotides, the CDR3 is TGTGCCAGCAGTTCCCAGGGCTATGGCTACACCTTC.

The CDR3 DNA reads as TGTGCCAGCAGGGACAGGGGGCCTAGCGGGGGCCACGAGCAGTACTTC. Translated: CASRDRGPSGGHEQYF. V gene TRBV6-6 combines with J gene TRBJ2-7, with D perhaps matching TRBD1 (11 bases). With 6 bases removed from V and 5 bases from J, the gap between germline ends came to 23 bases. The CDR3 is 16 residues long. The germline V gene has CDR1 MNHNY and CDR2 SVGAGI (reference sequence).

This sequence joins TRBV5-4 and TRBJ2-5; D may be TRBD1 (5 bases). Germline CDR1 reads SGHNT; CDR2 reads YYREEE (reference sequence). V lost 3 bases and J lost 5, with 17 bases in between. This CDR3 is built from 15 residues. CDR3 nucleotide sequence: TGTGCCAGCAGCTCCTGGACAAACCCTAGGGAGACCCAGTACTTC. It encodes CASSSWTNPRETQYF.

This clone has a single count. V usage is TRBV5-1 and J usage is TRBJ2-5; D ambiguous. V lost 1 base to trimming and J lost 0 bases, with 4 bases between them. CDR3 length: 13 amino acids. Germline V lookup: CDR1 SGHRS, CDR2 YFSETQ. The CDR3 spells CASSLQYQETQYF. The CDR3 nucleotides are TGCGCCAGCAGCTTGCAATACCAAGAGACCCAGTACTTC.

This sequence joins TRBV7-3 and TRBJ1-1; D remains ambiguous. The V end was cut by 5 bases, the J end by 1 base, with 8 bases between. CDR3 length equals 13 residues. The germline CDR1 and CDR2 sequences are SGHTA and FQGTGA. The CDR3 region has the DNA TGTGCCAGCAGCGCACAACCGAACACTGAAGCTTTCTTT. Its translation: CASSAQPNTEAFF. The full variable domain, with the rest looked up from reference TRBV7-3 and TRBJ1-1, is GAGVSQTPSNKVTEKGKYVELRCDPISGHTALYWYRQSLGQGPEFLIYFQGTGAADDSGLPNDRFFAVRPEGSVSTLKIQRTERGDSAVYLCASSAQPNTEAFFGQGTRLTVV.

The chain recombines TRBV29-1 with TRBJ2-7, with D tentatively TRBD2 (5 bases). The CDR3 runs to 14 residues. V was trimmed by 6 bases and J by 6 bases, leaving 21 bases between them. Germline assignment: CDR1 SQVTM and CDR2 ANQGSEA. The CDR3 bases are TGCAGCGTCCAACCCCGGGGTGGAGAGGGCGAGCAGTACTTC. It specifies CSVQPRGGEGEQYF.

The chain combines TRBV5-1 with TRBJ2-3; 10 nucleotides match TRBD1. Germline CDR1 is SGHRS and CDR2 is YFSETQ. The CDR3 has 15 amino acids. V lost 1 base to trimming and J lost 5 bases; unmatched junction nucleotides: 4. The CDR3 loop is CASSLWTGGIDTQYF. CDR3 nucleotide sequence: TGCGCCAGCAGCTTGTGGACAGGGGGGATAGATACGCAGTATTTT.

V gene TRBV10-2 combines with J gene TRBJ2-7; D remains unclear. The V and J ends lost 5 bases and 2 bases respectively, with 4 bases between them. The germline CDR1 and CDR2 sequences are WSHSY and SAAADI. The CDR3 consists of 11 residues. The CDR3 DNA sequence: TGCGCCAGCAGTTCAGCCTACGAGCAGTACTTC. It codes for CASSSAYEQYF.

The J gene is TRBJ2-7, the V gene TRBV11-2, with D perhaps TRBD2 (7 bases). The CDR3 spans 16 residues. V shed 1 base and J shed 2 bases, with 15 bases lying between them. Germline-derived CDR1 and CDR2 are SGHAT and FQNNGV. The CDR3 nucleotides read TGTGCCAGCAGCTTAGTTAGGAGGGGGGGAGCCTACGAGCAGTACTTC. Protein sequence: CASSLVRRGGAYEQYF.

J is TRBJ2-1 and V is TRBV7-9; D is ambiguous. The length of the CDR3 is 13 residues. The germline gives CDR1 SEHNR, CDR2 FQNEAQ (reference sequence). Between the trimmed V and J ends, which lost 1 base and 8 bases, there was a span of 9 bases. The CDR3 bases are TGTGCCAGCAGCTTAGTATCAGTGGATGAGCAGTTCTTC. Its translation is CASSLVSVDEQFF.

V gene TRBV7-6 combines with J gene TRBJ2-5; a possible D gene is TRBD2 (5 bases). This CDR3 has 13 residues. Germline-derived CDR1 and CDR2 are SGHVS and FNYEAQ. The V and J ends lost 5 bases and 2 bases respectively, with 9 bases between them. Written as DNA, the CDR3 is TGTGCCAGCAGCCGGACTCCACAAGAGACCCAGTACTTC. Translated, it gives CASSRTPQETQYF. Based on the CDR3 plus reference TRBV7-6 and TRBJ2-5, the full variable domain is GAGVSQSPRYKVTKRGQDVALRCDPISGHVSLYWYRQALGQGPEFLTYFNYEAQQDKSGLPNDRFSAERPEGSISTLTIQRTEQRDSAMYRCASSRTPQETQYFGPGTRLLVL.

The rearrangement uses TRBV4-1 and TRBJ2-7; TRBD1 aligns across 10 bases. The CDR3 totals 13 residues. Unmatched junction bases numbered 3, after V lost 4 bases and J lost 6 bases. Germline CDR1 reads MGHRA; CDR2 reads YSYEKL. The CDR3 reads CASSPGQGTEQYF. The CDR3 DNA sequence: TGCGCCAGCAGCCCGGGACAGGGGACCGAGCAGTACTTC.

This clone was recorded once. The DNA for the CDR3 is TGTGCCAGCAGCTTGACTGGGGATACGCAGTATTTT. It codes for CASSLTGDTQYF. This chain links TRBV7-9 with TRBJ2-3; no firm D call. The CDR3 is made up of 12 amino acids. Germline CDR1 and CDR2: SEHNR and FQNEAQ (reference sequence). With 3 bases removed from V and 6 bases from J, the gap between germline ends came to 7 bases.

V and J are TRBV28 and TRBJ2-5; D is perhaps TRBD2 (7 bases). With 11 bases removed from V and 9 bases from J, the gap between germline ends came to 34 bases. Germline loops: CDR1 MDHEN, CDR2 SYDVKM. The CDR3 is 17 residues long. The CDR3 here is CAVSPLWGVVQGGAQYF. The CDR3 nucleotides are TGTGCCGTATCCCCTCTTTGGGGGGTAGTCCAAGGGGGGGCCCAGTACTTC.

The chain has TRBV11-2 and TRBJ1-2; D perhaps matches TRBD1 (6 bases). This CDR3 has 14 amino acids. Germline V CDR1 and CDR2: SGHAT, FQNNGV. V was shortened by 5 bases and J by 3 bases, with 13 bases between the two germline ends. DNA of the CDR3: TGTGCCAGCAGCCCTTGGGACACCGACTATGGCTACACCTTC. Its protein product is CASSPWDTDYGYTF.

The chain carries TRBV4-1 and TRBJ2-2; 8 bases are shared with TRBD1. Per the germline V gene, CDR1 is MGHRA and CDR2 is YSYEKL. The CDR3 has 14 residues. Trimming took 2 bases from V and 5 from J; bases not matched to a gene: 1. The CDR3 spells CASSQTGGTGELFF. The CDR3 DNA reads TGCGCCAGCAGCCAAACAGGGGGGACCGGGGAGCTGTTTTTT.

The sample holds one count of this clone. CDR3 sequence (DNA): TGTGCCAGCAGTGAATCTTTGGGACTTCCGAACTACGAGCAGTACTTC. Protein sequence: CASSESLGLPNYEQYF. V usage is TRBV2 and J usage is TRBJ2-7; perhaps TRBD2 as D (6 bases). The CDR3 extends over 16 amino acids. V dropped 2 bases and J dropped 3 bases, with 17 bases sitting between them. Germline CDR1 and CDR2: SNHLY and FYNNEI.

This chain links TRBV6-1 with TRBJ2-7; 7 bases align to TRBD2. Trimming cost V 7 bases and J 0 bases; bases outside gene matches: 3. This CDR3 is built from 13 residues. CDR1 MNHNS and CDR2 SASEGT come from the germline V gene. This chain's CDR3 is CASNGGSSYEQYF. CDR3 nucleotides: TGTGCCAGCAACGGGGGGTCCTCCTACGAGCAGTACTTC.

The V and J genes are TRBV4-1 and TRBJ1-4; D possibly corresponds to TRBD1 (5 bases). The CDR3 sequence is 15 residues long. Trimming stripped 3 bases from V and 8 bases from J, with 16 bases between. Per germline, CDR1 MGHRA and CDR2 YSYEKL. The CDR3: CASSQERQGREKLFF. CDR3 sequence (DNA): TGCGCCAGCAGCCAGGAGAGGCAGGGCCGGGAAAAACTGTTTTTT.

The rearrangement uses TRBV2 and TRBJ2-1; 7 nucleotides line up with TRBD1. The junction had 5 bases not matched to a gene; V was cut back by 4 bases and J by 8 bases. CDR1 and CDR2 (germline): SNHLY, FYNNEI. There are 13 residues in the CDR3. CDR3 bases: TGTGCCAGCAGTGGACAGGGAATCTATGAGCAGTTCTTC. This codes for CASSGQGIYEQFF.

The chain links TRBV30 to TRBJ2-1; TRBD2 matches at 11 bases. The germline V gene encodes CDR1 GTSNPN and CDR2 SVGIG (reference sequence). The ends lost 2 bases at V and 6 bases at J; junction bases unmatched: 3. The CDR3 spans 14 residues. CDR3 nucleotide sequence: TGTGCCTGGAGTTTAGCGGGGGGGCCCAATGAGCAGTTCTTC. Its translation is CAWSLAGGPNEQFF.